This is a list of T cell receptor beta chains from one sample in a study of blood T cells in healthy people across ages. TCRdb reprocessed the 5' RACE reads via MiXCR and lists one record per CDR3 protein. Of approximately 1,100,000 distinct CDR3 sequences in the sample, 45% were seen once. Sequencing was carried out using blood. The receptors stem from a woman aged 55-70 years in good health. The CDR3 runs from the conserved cysteine through the conserved F or W. A D gene is named only where the DNA matches it firmly. Only part of the rows carry a size: once, few, many, or a class if the clone is expanded.

CDR3 DNA: TGTGCCAGCAGCGGCGGACAGGGGGATTACGAGCAGTACTTC; CDR3 protein: CASSGGQGDYEQYF; V gene: TRBV9; D gene: TRBD1; clone size: NA; J gene: TRBJ2-7; CDR3 length: 14
CDR3 DNA: TGTGCCAGCAGCGTCCAGGGGGGACAGACCCAGTACTTC; CDR3 protein: CASSVQGGQTQYF; V gene: TRBV7-3; D gene: NA; clone size: few; J gene: TRBJ2-5; CDR3 length: 13
CDR3 DNA: TGTGCCACCAGTGATTTCCCCATCGACAGCCGCACAGATACGCAGTATTTT; CDR3 protein: CATSDFPIDSRTDTQYF; V gene: TRBV24-1; D gene: NA; clone size: NA; J gene: TRBJ2-3; CDR3 length: 17
CDR3 DNA: TGCAGTGCGAGGGGGCGATATGACAATGAGCAGTTCTTC; CDR3 protein: CSARGRYDNEQFF; V gene: TRBV20-1; D gene: TRBD1; clone size: few; J gene: TRBJ2-1; CDR3 length: 13
CDR3 DNA: TGTGCCACCTACGGACAGGTCCACGAATACTACGTCCTGACTTTC; CDR3 protein: CATYGQVHEYYVLTF; V gene: TRBV6-2/TRBV6-3; D gene: TRBD1; clone size: NA; J gene: TRBJ2-6; CDR3 length: 15
CDR3 DNA: TGTGCCAGCAGTTACGAAAGCCGGACCCACAGTAGCGGACCGTGGGATGAGCAGTTCTTC; CDR3 protein: CASSYESRTHSSGPWDEQFF; V gene: TRBV6-5; D gene: NA; clone size: NA; J gene: TRBJ2-1; CDR3 length: 20
CDR3 DNA: TGTGCCAGCAGCTGGACAGGGGGCGTAAGTAATGAGCAGTTCTTC; CDR3 protein: CASSWTGGVSNEQFF; V gene: TRBV9; D gene: TRBD1; clone size: NA; J gene: TRBJ2-1; CDR3 length: 15
CDR3 DNA: TGCAGTGCTAGAAATAGCGGGAGTTATGAGCAGTTCTTC; CDR3 protein: CSARNSGSYEQFF; V gene: TRBV20-1; D gene: TRBD2; clone size: few; J gene: TRBJ2-1; CDR3 length: 13
CDR3 DNA: TGCAGCGTTGCTTTGACAGGGGGCTCCTACGAGCAGTACTTC; CDR3 protein: CSVALTGGSYEQYF; V gene: TRBV29-1; D gene: TRBD1; clone size: few; J gene: TRBJ2-7; CDR3 length: 14
CDR3 DNA: TGTGCCAGCAGTTACTCGGGCTTTGAGGGGAGCTCCTACAATGAGCAGTTCTTC; CDR3 protein: CASSYSGFEGSSYNEQFF; V gene: TRBV6-5; D gene: NA; clone size: few; J gene: TRBJ2-1; CDR3 length: 18
CDR3 DNA: TGTGCCAGCTCACCAAATATAGGAGGGGAGACCCAGTTCTTC; CDR3 protein: CASSPNIGGETQFF; V gene: TRBV18; D gene: NA; clone size: NA; J gene: TRBJ2-1; CDR3 length: 14
CDR3 DNA: TGTGCCAGCAGTTACTCGCAGGGGGTAGCGCAGTATTTT; CDR3 protein: CASSYSQGVAQYF; V gene: TRBV6-5; D gene: TRBD1; clone size: NA; J gene: TRBJ2-3; CDR3 length: 13
CDR3 DNA: TGTGCCAGCAGCTTAAGTAACAGAGCCTACGAGCAGTACTTC; CDR3 protein: CASSLSNRAYEQYF; V gene: TRBV7-6; D gene: NA; clone size: few; J gene: TRBJ2-7; CDR3 length: 14
CDR3 DNA: TGTGCCAGCAGCCATTCCAGCGGGAGAAATGAGCAGTTCTTC; CDR3 protein: CASSHSSGRNEQFF; V gene: TRBV3-1; D gene: TRBD2; clone size: few; J gene: TRBJ2-1; CDR3 length: 14
CDR3 DNA: TGTGCCAGCAGCCCCTCAAGACACACGATTTCCTACGAGCAGTACTTC; CDR3 protein: CASSPSRHTISYEQYF; V gene: TRBV7-2; D gene: NA; clone size: once; J gene: TRBJ2-7; CDR3 length: 16
CDR3 DNA: TGCAGTGCTAGATCCCACAGGGTGAACACTGAAGCTTTCTTT; CDR3 protein: CSARSHRVNTEAFF; V gene: TRBV20-1; D gene: NA; clone size: NA; J gene: TRBJ1-1; CDR3 length: 14
CDR3 DNA: TGTGCCAGCAACCCCACGCGGCAAGAGACCCAGTACTTC; CDR3 protein: CASNPTRQETQYF; V gene: TRBV28; D gene: NA; clone size: few; J gene: TRBJ2-5; CDR3 length: 13
CDR3 DNA: TGTGCCAGCAGCCAAACTAGCGGGGGAGCGTACAATGAGCAGTTCTTC; CDR3 protein: CASSQTSGGAYNEQFF; V gene: TRBV4-2; D gene: TRBD2; clone size: once; J gene: TRBJ2-1; CDR3 length: 16
CDR3 DNA: TGTGCCAGCAGTGGGACAGCCTCTGGGGCCAACGTCCTGACTTTC; CDR3 protein: CASSGTASGANVLTF; V gene: TRBV27; D gene: TRBD1; clone size: NA; J gene: TRBJ2-6; CDR3 length: 15
CDR3 DNA: TGTGCCAGCAGCCCCGTGCCGGTGGGGCAGGGTTTCACTGAAGCTTTCTTT; CDR3 protein: CASSPVPVGQGFTEAFF; V gene: TRBV4-2; D gene: NA; clone size: few; J gene: TRBJ1-1; CDR3 length: 17
CDR3 DNA: TGTGCCAGCAGTGCACTGGATGGGAATTCACCCCTCCACTTT; CDR3 protein: CASSALDGNSPLHF; V gene: TRBV6-1; D gene: NA; clone size: NA; J gene: TRBJ1-6; CDR3 length: 14
CDR3 DNA: TGTGCCAGCAGCCCCATACAGGGTCTGAATTCACCCCTCCACTTT; CDR3 protein: CASSPIQGLNSPLHF; V gene: TRBV9; D gene: NA; clone size: NA; J gene: TRBJ1-6; CDR3 length: 15
CDR3 DNA: TGTGCCAGTAGTGCTGCCGGGACTAGCGCTCTTAATGAGCAGTTCTTC; CDR3 protein: CASSAAGTSALNEQFF; V gene: TRBV19; D gene: TRBD2; clone size: NA; J gene: TRBJ2-1; CDR3 length: 16
CDR3 DNA: TGCAGCGTAGAGCCTGTACAGGGGGCACAAGAGCAGTTCTTC; CDR3 protein: CSVEPVQGAQEQFF; V gene: TRBV29-1; D gene: TRBD1; clone size: NA; J gene: TRBJ2-1; CDR3 length: 14
CDR3 DNA: TGTGCCAGCAGCTTAAGGTTGGCCACTAGCGGTTCTTACGAGCAGTACTTC; CDR3 protein: CASSLRLATSGSYEQYF; V gene: TRBV7-2; D gene: TRBD2; clone size: NA; J gene: TRBJ2-7; CDR3 length: 17
CDR3 DNA: TGTGCCAGTACCTTATGGTCGGGGCGGGGGGCCTACGAGCAGTACTTC; CDR3 protein: CASTLWSGRGAYEQYF; V gene: TRBV6-2/TRBV6-3; D gene: TRBD2; clone size: NA; J gene: TRBJ2-7; CDR3 length: 16
CDR3 DNA: TGTGCCACCCAGGAGGGGGTTGGGCAGGACGAGTACGAGCAGTACTTC; CDR3 protein: CATQEGVGQDEYEQYF; V gene: TRBV2; D gene: NA; clone size: NA; J gene: TRBJ2-7; CDR3 length: 16
CDR3 DNA: TGTGCCAGCAGAACCCCTCGGGCCGCCTACAATGAGCAGTTCTTC; CDR3 protein: CASRTPRAAYNEQFF; V gene: TRBV6-2/TRBV6-3; D gene: NA; clone size: NA; J gene: TRBJ2-1; CDR3 length: 15
CDR3 DNA: TGCAGTGCTACTGGGGCGGTCCAAGAGACCCAGTACTTC; CDR3 protein: CSATGAVQETQYF; V gene: TRBV20-1; D gene: NA; clone size: NA; J gene: TRBJ2-5; CDR3 length: 13
CDR3 DNA: TGTGCCAGCAGCCAAGGCCCGGGGGGTAACACTGAAGCTTTCTTT; CDR3 protein: CASSQGPGGNTEAFF; V gene: TRBV14; D gene: NA; clone size: NA; J gene: TRBJ1-1; CDR3 length: 15
CDR3 DNA: TGTGCCAGCAGCCACGAGTTTGACTACAATGAGCAGTTCTTC; CDR3 protein: CASSHEFDYNEQFF; V gene: TRBV3-1; D gene: NA; clone size: NA; J gene: TRBJ2-1; CDR3 length: 14
CDR3 DNA: TGTGCCATCACAGGACTAGCGGGAGTTTACGAGCAGTACTTC; CDR3 protein: CAITGLAGVYEQYF; V gene: TRBV10-3; D gene: TRBD2; clone size: NA; J gene: TRBJ2-7; CDR3 length: 14
CDR3 DNA: TGTGCCACCAGCAGAGGAGGGACCTCCTACAAGCAGTACTTC; CDR3 protein: CATSRGGTSYKQYF; V gene: TRBV15; D gene: NA; clone size: NA; J gene: TRBJ2-7; CDR3 length: 14